The 21 T cell receptor beta chains given below trace back to one sample, sequenced in a study of T cell responses to AZD1222 COVID-19 vaccine. Assay used: immunoSEQ multiplex PCR; TCRdb lists only in-frame clones, some missing. The repertoire consists of tens of thousands of clones, with around 80% occurring once and the leading ten covering 45% to 60%. Sequencing used peripheral blood, obtained on day 0 of AZD1222 vaccination. The source is an adult in good health.

This clone was observed a few times. V gene TRBV27 combines with J gene TRBJ2-6; 11 bases are shared with TRBD1. Trimming at V came to 4 bases and at J to 2 bases, leaving 1 base not matched to a gene. From germline, CDR1 is MNHEY and CDR2 SMNVEV (reference sequence). The CDR3 consists of 16 residues. The CDR3 loop reads CASSSDRGPGANVLTF. In DNA form, the CDR3 reads TGTGCCAGCAGTTCGGACAGGGGGCCTGGGGCCAACGTCCTGACTTTC. Drawing the rest from reference TRBV27 and TRBJ2-6, the complete variable domain is EAQVTQNPRYLITVTGKKLTVTCSQNMNHEYMSWYRQDPGLGLRQIYYSMNVEVTDKGDVPEGYKVSRKEKRNFPLILESPSPNQTSLYFCASSSDRGPGANVLTFGAGSRLTVL.

The chain uses TRBV4-1 and TRBJ1-4; the D is unclear. Germline CDR1 MGHRA, CDR2 YSYEKL. The CDR3 sequence is 15 residues long. V was clipped by 3 bases and J by 0 bases, with 8 bases between them. DNA of the CDR3: TGCGCCAGCAGCCAGACTTACTCAACTAATGAAAAACTGTTTTTT. It codes for CASSQTYSTNEKLFF.

The gene calls are TRBV29-1 and TRBJ2-1, with 10 bases fitting TRBD1. Germline lookup yields CDR1 SQVTM and CDR2 ANQGSEA. Unmatched junction bases numbered 4, after V lost 8 bases and J lost 3 bases. The CDR3 totals 13 residues. The CDR3 protein is CSTGTGDYNEQFF. The CDR3 bases are TGCAGCACTGGGACAGGGGACTACAATGAGCAGTTCTTC.

The chain recombines TRBV7-6 with TRBJ1-1, with no clear D. Germline loops: CDR1 SGHVS, CDR2 FNYEAQ. Trimming left V 1 base short and J 2 bases short, with 11 bases between. The CDR3 runs to 15 residues. Written as DNA, the CDR3 is TGTGCCAGCAGCTTAGGCAAACCTAGTAACACTGAAGCTTTCTTT. This encodes CASSLGKPSNTEAFF.

This rearrangement joins TRBV3-1 (or the pseudogene TRBV3-2) to TRBJ1-4; D is ambiguous. CDR1 and CDR2 (germline): LGHDT, YNNKEL (reference sequence). V lost 3 bases and J 8 bases, leaving 13 bases between the germline ends. The CDR3 sequence is 14 residues long. The DNA for the CDR3 is TGTGCCAGCAGCCAGGTGGGAGTGTCGGAAAAACTGTTTTTT. Protein product: CASSQVGVSEKLFF.

V gene TRBV18 combines with J gene TRBJ1-1; 9 bases fit TRBD1. The CDR3 spans 13 residues. V dropped 7 bases and J dropped 5; count of bases not matched to a gene: 5. Germline V gene lookup returns CDR1 KGHSH and CDR2 LQKENI. The CDR3 DNA is TGTGCCAGCTTGGGACAGGGTCGGACTGAAGCTTTCTTT. Its translation is CASLGQGRTEAFF.

The rearrangement joins TRBV25-1 to TRBJ2-1; D possibly matches TRBD1 or TRBD2 (6 bases each). The CDR3 spans 17 residues. Germline V gives CDR1 MGHDK, CDR2 SYGVNS. V was shortened by 1 base and J by 6 bases, with 19 bases between the two germline ends. The CDR3 spells CASSEWGRGVLINEQFF. The CDR3 region has the DNA TGTGCCAGCAGTGAATGGGGTAGGGGGGTACTTATCAATGAGCAGTTCTTC.

This clone was found a few times. The V gene is TRBV25-1, the J gene TRBJ1-5; D possibly corresponds to TRBD1 (6 bases). CDR1 and CDR2 (germline): MGHDK, SYGVNS. CDR3 length equals 15 residues. V lost 6 bases and J 9 bases, leaving 21 bases between the germline ends. The CDR3 bases are TGTGCCAGCAGGGGGACAATTGGGAAGGTGCCGCCCCAGCATTTT. Its protein is CASRGTIGKVPPQHF.

The gene calls are TRBV4-1 and TRBJ2-7; D is perhaps TRBD2 (7 bases). V was clipped by 0 bases and J by 4 bases, with 13 bases between them. This CDR3 comprises 15 residues. Looked up from germline, CDR1 is MGHRA and CDR2 is YSYEKL. The CDR3 DNA is TGCGCCAGCAGCCAAGATTCGCGGGGGCGATACGAGCAGTACTTC. Translation gives CASSQDSRGRYEQYF.

The chain is built from TRBV10-1 and TRBJ2-2; 7 positions agree with TRBD2. The CDR3 covers 14 residues. CDR1 and CDR2 (germline): WNHNN, SYGVQD (reference sequence). J lost 6 bases, V lost 3 bases, and 4 bases had no gene match. The CDR3 DNA follows: TGCGCCAGCAGTGATATACGGGAGGCCGGGGAGCTGTTTTTT. Protein sequence: CASSDIREAGELFF.

This chain joins TRBV2 and TRBJ2-3, with D unclear. This CDR3 contains 13 residues. Germline CDR1 is SNHLY and CDR2 is FYNNEI. V lost 2 bases to trimming and J lost 4 bases, with 7 bases between them. As DNA, the CDR3 is TGTGCCAGCAGTGAAAAGGGCGCAGATACGCAGTATTTT. Protein sequence: CASSEKGADTQYF. Combining the CDR3 with reference TRBV2 and TRBJ2-3 gives the whole variable domain EPEVTQTPSHQVTQMGQEVILRCVPISNHLYFYWYRQILGQKVEFLVSFYNNEISEKSEIFDDQFSVERPDGSNFTLKIRSTKLEDSAMYFCASSEKGADTQYFGPGTRLTVL.

The chain joins TRBV3-1 (or the pseudogene TRBV3-2) to TRBJ1-2; 12 bases match TRBD1. The ends lost 4 bases at V and 5 bases at J; junction bases unmatched: 8. CDR1 and CDR2 from the germline V gene are LGHDT and YNNKEL (reference sequence). This CDR3 is built from 16 residues. The CDR3 reads CASSPGTGGAGYGYTF. The CDR3 coding sequence is TGTGCCAGCAGCCCTGGGACAGGGGGCGCAGGATATGGCTACACCTTC.

The chain employs TRBV21-1 and TRBJ2-7; the table calls TRBD2, which could not be checked here. TRBV21-1 is flagged as a pseudogene. This CDR3 is built from 16 residues. CDR3 nucleotide sequence: TGTGCCAGCAGCAAAGAGCCAGCGGGGGTGAGAAACGAGCAGTACTTC. Translated, it gives CASSKEPAGVRNEQYF.

The V and J genes are TRBV9 and TRBJ1-2; D remains ambiguous. This CDR3 is 13 amino acids long. The V and J ends lost 2 bases and 4 bases respectively, with 9 bases between them. Per the germline V gene, CDR1 is SGDLS and CDR2 is YYNGEE. CDR3 sequence (DNA): TGTGCCAGCAGCGTGGGCGCAGGCTATGGCTACACCTTC. Protein sequence: CASSVGAGYGYTF.

The genes are TRBV30 and TRBJ2-1, with 11 nucleotides matching TRBD2. The CDR3 has 15 residues. Germline V lookup: CDR1 GTSNPN, CDR2 SVGIG (reference sequence). The trim removed 5 bases at V and 4 bases at J, leaving 7 bases unmatched. The CDR3 is CAWSIGTSGYNEQFF. Here the CDR3 DNA reads TGTGCCTGGTCCATAGGGACTAGCGGTTACAATGAGCAGTTCTTC.

V gene TRBV2 combines with J gene TRBJ1-2, with D possibly matching TRBD1 (6 bases). The germline V and J ends were trimmed by 7 bases and 8 bases, with 17 bases remaining between them. CDR1 SNHLY and CDR2 FYNNEI come from the germline V gene. The CDR3 has 13 amino acids. The CDR3 DNA reads as TGTGCCAGCACCCGCCAGGGGCAGGGGGGCTACACCTTC. This sequence encodes CASTRQGQGGYTF.

V usage is TRBV3-1 (or the pseudogene TRBV3-2) and J usage is TRBJ2-2, with D perhaps matching TRBD1 (6 bases). The CDR3 contains 15 residues. Trimming took 4 bases from V and 7 from J, leaving 16 bases between them. Germline lookup yields CDR1 LGHDT and CDR2 YNNKEL (reference sequence). In nucleotides, the CDR3 is TGTGCCAGCAGCCCCTGGACAGAGAGGGTCGGGGAGCTGTTTTTT. Protein: CASSPWTERVGELFF.

The chain joins TRBV5-5 to TRBJ2-7; D perhaps matches TRBD1 (7 bases). From germline, CDR1 is SGHKS and CDR2 YYEKEE (reference sequence). The CDR3 has 15 amino acids. V was trimmed by 2 bases and J by 0 bases, leaving 12 bases between them. This CDR3 is CASSFGGTDSYEQYF. CDR3 nucleotide sequence: TGTGCCAGCAGCTTTGGAGGGACAGACTCCTACGAGCAGTACTTC. Full variable domain (rest looked up from reference TRBV5-5 and TRBJ2-7): DAGVTQSPTHLIKTRGQQVTLRCSPISGHKSVSWYQQVLGQGPQFIFQYYEKEERGRGNFPDRFSARQFPNYSSELNVNALLLGDSALYLCASSFGGTDSYEQYFGPGTRLTVT.

This chain uses TRBV4-3 with TRBJ2-1; 11 bases agree with TRBD2. The J segment lost 1 base and the V segment lost 1 base, leaving 12 bases of the junction unmatched. CDR1 and CDR2 (germline): LGHNA, YSLEER. The CDR3 spans 20 residues. This CDR3 reads CASSQGISGGALRSYNEQFF. The CDR3 DNA reads TGCGCCAGCAGCCAAGGAATTAGCGGGGGGGCCTTAAGGTCCTACAATGAGCAGTTCTTC.

The V and J genes are TRBV5-6 and TRBJ1-4; 7 positions match TRBD1. Germline CDR1 SGHDT, CDR2 YYEEEE. This CDR3 comprises 15 residues. Trimming took 3 bases from V and 3 from J; bases not matched to a gene: 5. This CDR3 is CASSSRTGANEKLFF. The CDR3 DNA sequence: TGTGCCAGCAGCTCCAGGACAGGTGCTAATGAAAAACTGTTTTTT.

In its sample, this clone was seen a few times. The rearrangement joins TRBV4-1 to TRBJ2-2; 8 bases match TRBD1. The CDR3 spans 17 residues. Trimming removed 3 bases from V and 7 bases from J; junction bases left unmatched: 13. The germline CDR1 and CDR2 sequences are MGHRA and YSYEKL. The CDR3 nucleotides are TGCGCCAGCAGCCAGATCCGGACAGGGAAGGTTGACGGGGAGCTGTTTTTT. Its translation: CASSQIRTGKVDGELFF.